The rows below give T cell receptor beta chains drawn from one sample of a study of cytomegalovirus exposure and HLA in healthy donors. Profiling relied on immunoSEQ multiplex PCR, and the TCRdb table lists in-frame clones only, not all of them. The table lists fewer than 90,000 clones, roughly four fifths of them singletons. The sequenced sample consisted of PBMCs. These receptors originate from a human donor in good health. Each CDR3 is given with its conserved first and last residue. The D gene is left open where the match is weak. Only part of the rows carry a size: once, few, many, or a class if the clone is expanded.

clone_size: -; j_call: TRBJ2-3; cdr3_length: 18; d_call: TRBD1; v_call: TRBV11-3; cdr3_nt: TGTGCCAGCAGCGGATACTCAGGGGGCTATTGGGGCACAGATACGCAGTATTTT; cdr3_aa: CASSGYSGGYWGTDTQYF
clone_size: -; j_call: TRBJ2-7; cdr3_length: 10; d_call: -; v_call: TRBV19; cdr3_nt: TGTGCCGCAGGTCACTACGAGCAGTACTTC; cdr3_aa: CAAGHYEQYF
clone_size: -; j_call: TRBJ2-7; cdr3_length: 13; d_call: -; v_call: TRBV9; cdr3_nt: TGTGCCAGCAGCGCCGGGTTGTCCCACGAGCAGTACTTC; cdr3_aa: CASSAGLSHEQYF
clone_size: -; j_call: TRBJ1-2; cdr3_length: 14; d_call: -; v_call: TRBV6-5; cdr3_nt: TGTGCCAGCATCGCGGGCGGTGCTAACTATGGCTACCCCTTC; cdr3_aa: CASIAGGANYGYPF
clone_size: -; j_call: TRBJ2-2; cdr3_length: 17; d_call: TRBD2; v_call: TRBV7-9; cdr3_nt: TGTTCCAGCAGTCGGCTAGCGGGGGGCTCGTACACCGGGGAGCTGTTTTTT; cdr3_aa: CSSSRLAGGSYTGELFF
clone_size: -; j_call: TRBJ1-1; cdr3_length: 15; d_call: TRBD1; v_call: TRBV7-9; cdr3_nt: TGTGCCAGCAGCTTAGCGGGACAGTTAGTCGCTGAAGCTTTCTTT; cdr3_aa: CASSLAGQLVAEAFF
clone_size: -; j_call: TRBJ2-2; cdr3_length: 16; d_call: TRBD1; v_call: TRBV7-7; cdr3_nt: TGTGCCAGCAGCCGAGGGGGCTCTAGGAACACCGGGGAGCTGTTTTTT; cdr3_aa: CASSRGGSRNTGELFF
clone_size: -; j_call: TRBJ2-1; cdr3_length: 17; d_call: -; v_call: TRBV19; cdr3_nt: TGTGCCAGTAGTATAGGCGGGGGCGGGGGAACCAACAATGAGCAGTTCTTC; cdr3_aa: CASSIGGGGGTNNEQFF
clone_size: -; j_call: TRBJ1-1; cdr3_length: 13; d_call: -; v_call: TRBV29-1; cdr3_nt: TGCAGCGTTGAACTGTCTCCCAACACTGAAGCTTTCTTT; cdr3_aa: CSVELSPNTEAFF
clone_size: -; j_call: TRBJ2-4; cdr3_length: 14; d_call: -; v_call: TRBV6-5; cdr3_nt: TGTGCCAGCAGCCAAGGGGGAGCCAAAAACATTCAGTACTTC; cdr3_aa: CASSQGGAKNIQYF
clone_size: -; j_call: TRBJ2-4; cdr3_length: 14; d_call: -; v_call: TRBV9; cdr3_nt: TGTGCCAGCAGCGCATCCGCGGCCAAAAACATTCAGTACTTC; cdr3_aa: CASSASAAKNIQYF
clone_size: once; j_call: TRBJ2-5; cdr3_length: 15; d_call: TRBD2; v_call: TRBV5-4; cdr3_nt: TGTGCCAGCAGCTTGACTAGCGGGGGGATAGTGACCCAGTACTTC; cdr3_aa: CASSLTSGGIVTQYF
clone_size: -; j_call: TRBJ2-7; cdr3_length: 14; d_call: -; v_call: TRBV6-6; cdr3_nt: TGTGCCAGCAGGCGTCCCGGGGTTACCTACGAGCAGTACTTC; cdr3_aa: CASRRPGVTYEQYF
clone_size: -; j_call: TRBJ2-7; cdr3_length: 15; d_call: TRBD1; v_call: TRBV6-5; cdr3_nt: TGTGCCAGCAGTCTGGGACAGGGGGCCTCCTACGAGCAGTACTTC; cdr3_aa: CASSLGQGASYEQYF
clone_size: -; j_call: TRBJ2-1; cdr3_length: 15; d_call: TRBD2; v_call: TRBV11-1; cdr3_nt: TGTGCCAGCAGCTCCATGACTAGCGGGGGAGATGAGCAGTTCTTC; cdr3_aa: CASSSMTSGGDEQFF
clone_size: few; j_call: TRBJ2-3; cdr3_length: 16; d_call: -; v_call: TRBV7-6; cdr3_nt: TGTGCCAGCAGCCCCAGTTACGGGGGTAGCACAGATACGCAGTATTTT; cdr3_aa: CASSPSYGGSTDTQYF
clone_size: -; j_call: TRBJ1-1; cdr3_length: 14; d_call: TRBD1; v_call: TRBV18; cdr3_nt: TGTGCCAGCTCACCAATTCAGGGGGACACTGAAGCTTTCTTT; cdr3_aa: CASSPIQGDTEAFF
clone_size: -; j_call: TRBJ1-1; cdr3_length: 13; d_call: -; v_call: TRBV7-3; cdr3_nt: TGTGCCAGCAGCTTAAGAAGGGGCACTGAAGCTTTCTTT; cdr3_aa: CASSLRRGTEAFF
clone_size: -; j_call: TRBJ2-1; cdr3_length: 14; d_call: TRBD2; v_call: TRBV18; cdr3_nt: TGTGCCAGCTCTGCGGGGGGGCCTTACAATGAGCAGCTCTTC; cdr3_aa: CASSAGGPYNEQLF
clone_size: -; j_call: TRBJ1-6; cdr3_length: 13; d_call: TRBD1; v_call: TRBV19; cdr3_nt: TGTGCCAGTGCGACAGGGGCGGATTCACCCCTCCACTTT; cdr3_aa: CASATGADSPLHF
clone_size: few; j_call: TRBJ2-3; cdr3_length: 15; d_call: TRBD2; v_call: TRBV19; cdr3_nt: TGTGCCAGTAGTATCACTAGCGCCGACACAGATACGCAGTATTTT; cdr3_aa: CASSITSADTDTQYF
clone_size: -; j_call: TRBJ2-1; cdr3_length: 14; d_call: TRBD1; v_call: TRBV5-1; cdr3_nt: TGCGCCAGCAGCTGGACAGGTCCGGGCAATGAGCAGTTCTTC; cdr3_aa: CASSWTGPGNEQFF
clone_size: -; j_call: TRBJ2-5; cdr3_length: 15; d_call: TRBD2; v_call: TRBV7-7; cdr3_nt: TGTGCCAGCATATTAAGTAGCGGGGGCCAAGAGACCCAGTACTTC; cdr3_aa: CASILSSGGQETQYF
clone_size: -; j_call: TRBJ1-3; cdr3_length: 16; d_call: TRBD1; v_call: TRBV28; cdr3_nt: TGTGCCAGCACCCCAGTAGGACAGGGTACCGGAAACACCATATATTTT; cdr3_aa: CASTPVGQGTGNTIYF
clone_size: -; j_call: TRBJ1-1; cdr3_length: 13; d_call: TRBD1; v_call: TRBV2; cdr3_nt: TGTGCCAGCAGTAAAACAGGGGGCACTGAAGCTTTCTTT; cdr3_aa: CASSKTGGTEAFF
clone_size: -; j_call: TRBJ2-5; cdr3_length: 16; d_call: TRBD2; v_call: TRBV5-4; cdr3_nt: TGTGCCAGCAGCTTGCTAGCGGGGGATGGCCAAGAGACCCAGTACTTC; cdr3_aa: CASSLLAGDGQETQYF
clone_size: -; j_call: TRBJ2-5; cdr3_length: 15; d_call: TRBD1; v_call: TRBV19; cdr3_nt: TGTGCCAGTGCCCCCGGGACAGGGAAGCCAGAGACCCAGTACTTC; cdr3_aa: CASAPGTGKPETQYF
clone_size: -; j_call: TRBJ2-5; cdr3_length: 12; d_call: -; v_call: TRBV7-7; cdr3_nt: TGTGCTAGCGGTACAGGGCAAGAGACCCAGTACTTC; cdr3_aa: CASGTGQETQYF
clone_size: once; j_call: TRBJ1-5; cdr3_length: 15; d_call: -; v_call: TRBV7-2; cdr3_nt: TGTGCCAGCAGCCTAAGGGGTTATAGCAATCAGCCCCAGCATTTT; cdr3_aa: CASSLRGYSNQPQHF
clone_size: -; j_call: TRBJ1-1; cdr3_length: 14; d_call: TRBD1; v_call: TRBV7-3; cdr3_nt: TGTGCCAGCAGCTCCGGGACAGAGAACACTGAAGCTTTCTTT; cdr3_aa: CASSSGTENTEAFF
clone_size: -; j_call: TRBJ2-1; cdr3_length: 13; d_call: -; v_call: TRBV7-3; cdr3_nt: TGTGCCAGCAGCTTAAACAGGGTCAATGAGCAGTTCTTC; cdr3_aa: CASSLNRVNEQFF
clone_size: once; j_call: TRBJ1-1; cdr3_length: 14; d_call: -; v_call: TRBV11-3; cdr3_nt: TGTGCCAGCAGCTTAGGGGCGTTGAACACTGAAGCTTTCTTT; cdr3_aa: CASSLGALNTEAFF
clone_size: -; j_call: TRBJ2-7; cdr3_length: 15; d_call: TRBD2; v_call: TRBV28; cdr3_nt: TGTGCCAGCAGTGAACTAGCGGGGGGGGCCTACGAGCAGTACTTC; cdr3_aa: CASSELAGGAYEQYF
clone_size: -; j_call: TRBJ2-6; cdr3_length: 19; d_call: -; v_call: TRBV19; cdr3_nt: TGTGCCAGCAACAACGTCACCCCGGGACAAGCCTCTGGGGCCAACGTCCTGACTTTC; cdr3_aa: CASNNVTPGQASGANVLTF
clone_size: -; j_call: TRBJ1-5; cdr3_length: 18; d_call: -; v_call: TRBV21-1; cdr3_nt: TGTGCCAGCAGCAAAGGGACAGGGGACGGGTGGGGCAATCAGCCCCAGCATTTT; cdr3_aa: CASSKGTGDGWGNQPQHF
clone_size: -; j_call: TRBJ2-3; cdr3_length: 14; d_call: -; v_call: TRBV6-5; cdr3_nt: TGTGCCAGCAGAACGGGACACCCCACAGATACGCAGTATTTT; cdr3_aa: CASRTGHPTDTQYF
clone_size: -; j_call: TRBJ2-2; cdr3_length: 19; d_call: TRBD1; v_call: TRBV7-3; cdr3_nt: TGTGCCAGCAGCTCCCCCTACAGGGGGCGCGAACGGTCATCCGGGGAGCTGTTTTTT; cdr3_aa: CASSSPYRGRERSSGELFF
clone_size: -; j_call: TRBJ1-5; cdr3_length: 15; d_call: TRBD1; v_call: TRBV6-4; cdr3_nt: TGTGCCAGCCGGGACAGGGGCATTGGCAATCAGCCCCAGCATTTT; cdr3_aa: CASRDRGIGNQPQHF
clone_size: -; j_call: TRBJ2-1; cdr3_length: 14; d_call: -; v_call: TRBV7-3; cdr3_nt: TGTGCCAGCAGCTTTAGTGTTCCTTCGAATGAGCAGTTCTTC; cdr3_aa: CASSFSVPSNEQFF
clone_size: few; j_call: TRBJ1-2; cdr3_length: 14; d_call: TRBD1; v_call: TRBV10-2; cdr3_nt: TGCGCCAGCAGTGAGCGGGACAGGGGGATTGGCTACACCTTC; cdr3_aa: CASSERDRGIGYTF
clone_size: -; j_call: TRBJ1-2; cdr3_length: 12; d_call: -; v_call: TRBV30; cdr3_nt: TGTGCCTGGAGTTCAGGATTCGGTGGCTACACCTTC; cdr3_aa: CAWSSGFGGYTF
clone_size: -; j_call: TRBJ2-7; cdr3_length: 11; d_call: -; v_call: TRBV28; cdr3_nt: TGTGCCAGCAGTTTCACCTACGAGCAGTACTTC; cdr3_aa: CASSFTYEQYF
clone_size: -; j_call: TRBJ2-3; cdr3_length: 15; d_call: -; v_call: TRBV6-5; cdr3_nt: TGTGCCAGCACCCCCGTAGCCCCTGGGACAGATACGCAGTATTTT; cdr3_aa: CASTPVAPGTDTQYF
clone_size: once; j_call: TRBJ1-1; cdr3_length: 14; d_call: TRBD1; v_call: TRBV5-1; cdr3_nt: TGCGCCAGCAGCTTGACTCAGGGGGCAACTGAAGCTTTCTTT; cdr3_aa: CASSLTQGATEAFF
clone_size: -; j_call: TRBJ1-1; cdr3_length: 16; d_call: TRBD1; v_call: TRBV4-3; cdr3_nt: TGCGCCAGCAGCCAAGATCCAGGGACAGGTTATACTGAAGCTTTCTTT; cdr3_aa: CASSQDPGTGYTEAFF
clone_size: -; j_call: TRBJ2-5; cdr3_length: 14; d_call: TRBD1; v_call: TRBV2; cdr3_nt: TGTGCCAGCAGACTCGGACAGGGCAGAGAGACCCAGTACTTC; cdr3_aa: CASRLGQGRETQYF
clone_size: -; j_call: TRBJ2-7; cdr3_length: 15; d_call: TRBD2; v_call: TRBV4-3; cdr3_nt: TGCGCCAGCAGCCAAGGGACTAGCGGGGGCTACGAGCAGTACTTC; cdr3_aa: CASSQGTSGGYEQYF
clone_size: -; j_call: TRBJ1-2; cdr3_length: 14; d_call: TRBD1; v_call: TRBV6-5; cdr3_nt: TGTGCCAGGGGAGACAGGGATCGGCGGGATGGCTACGCCTTC; cdr3_aa: CARGDRDRRDGYAF
clone_size: -; j_call: TRBJ2-3; cdr3_length: 17; d_call: -; v_call: TRBV5-8; cdr3_nt: TGTGCCAGCAGCTTGGAGGCTAGCGTGGCGGGGATCGATACGCAGTATTTT; cdr3_aa: CASSLEASVAGIDTQYF
clone_size: -; j_call: TRBJ2-7; cdr3_length: 14; d_call: -; v_call: TRBV5-6; cdr3_nt: TGTGCCAGCGGATCCGCGGGCGAAAGGGGGGAGCAGTACTTC; cdr3_aa: CASGSAGERGEQYF
clone_size: -; j_call: TRBJ1-1; cdr3_length: 16; d_call: -; v_call: TRBV9; cdr3_nt: TGTGCCAGCAGCGTAGGGGCAGGAGGCCTGGGCACTGAAGCTTTCTTT; cdr3_aa: CASSVGAGGLGTEAFF
clone_size: -; j_call: TRBJ1-6; cdr3_length: 14; d_call: -; v_call: TRBV6-4; cdr3_nt: TGTGCCAGCAGTGTTAGCACAGGCTCTTCACCCCTCCACTTT; cdr3_aa: CASSVSTGSSPLHF